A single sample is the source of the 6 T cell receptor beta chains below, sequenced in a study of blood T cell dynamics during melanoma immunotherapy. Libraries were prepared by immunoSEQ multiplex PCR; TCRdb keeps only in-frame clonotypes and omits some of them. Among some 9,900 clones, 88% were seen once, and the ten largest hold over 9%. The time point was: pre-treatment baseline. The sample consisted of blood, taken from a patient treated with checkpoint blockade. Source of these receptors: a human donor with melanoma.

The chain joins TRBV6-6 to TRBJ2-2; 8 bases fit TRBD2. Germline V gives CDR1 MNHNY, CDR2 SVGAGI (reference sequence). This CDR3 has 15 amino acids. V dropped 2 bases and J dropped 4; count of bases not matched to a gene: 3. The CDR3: CASSYTSGRTGELFF. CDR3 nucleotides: TGTGCCAGCAGTTACACTAGCGGCCGCACCGGGGAGCTGTTTTTT.

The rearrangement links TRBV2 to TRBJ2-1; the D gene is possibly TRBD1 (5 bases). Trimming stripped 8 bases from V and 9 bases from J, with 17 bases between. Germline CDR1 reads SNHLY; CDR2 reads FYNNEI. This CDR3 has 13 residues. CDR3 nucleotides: TGTGCCAGCGCTACAGGTGAGGTCGGTGAGCAGTTCTTC. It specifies CASATGEVGEQFF.

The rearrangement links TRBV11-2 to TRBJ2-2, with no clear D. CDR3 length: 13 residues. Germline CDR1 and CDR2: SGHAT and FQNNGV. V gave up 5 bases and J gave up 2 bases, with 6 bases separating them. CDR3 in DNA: TGTGCCAGCAGCCATGTAAACACCGGGGAGCTGTTTTTT. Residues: CASSHVNTGELFF.

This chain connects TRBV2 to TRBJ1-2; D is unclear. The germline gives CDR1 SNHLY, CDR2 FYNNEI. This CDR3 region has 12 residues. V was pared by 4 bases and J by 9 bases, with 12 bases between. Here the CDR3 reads CASSVLPESYTF. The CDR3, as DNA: TGTGCCAGCAGTGTACTTCCGGAGAGCTACACCTTC.

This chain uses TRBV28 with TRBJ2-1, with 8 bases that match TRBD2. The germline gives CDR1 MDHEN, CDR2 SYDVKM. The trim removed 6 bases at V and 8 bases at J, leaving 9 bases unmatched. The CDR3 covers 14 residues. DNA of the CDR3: TGTGCCAGCAGACGAAGCGGGGGTACGGATGAGCAGTTCTTC. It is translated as CASRRSGGTDEQFF.

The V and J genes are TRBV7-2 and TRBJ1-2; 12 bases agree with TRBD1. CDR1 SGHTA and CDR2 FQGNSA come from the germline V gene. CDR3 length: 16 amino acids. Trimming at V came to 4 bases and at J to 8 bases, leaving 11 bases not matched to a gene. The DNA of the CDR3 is TGTGCCAGCAGCTATCAACAACCGGGACAGGGGGCCGGCTACACCTTC. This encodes CASSYQQPGQGAGYTF.